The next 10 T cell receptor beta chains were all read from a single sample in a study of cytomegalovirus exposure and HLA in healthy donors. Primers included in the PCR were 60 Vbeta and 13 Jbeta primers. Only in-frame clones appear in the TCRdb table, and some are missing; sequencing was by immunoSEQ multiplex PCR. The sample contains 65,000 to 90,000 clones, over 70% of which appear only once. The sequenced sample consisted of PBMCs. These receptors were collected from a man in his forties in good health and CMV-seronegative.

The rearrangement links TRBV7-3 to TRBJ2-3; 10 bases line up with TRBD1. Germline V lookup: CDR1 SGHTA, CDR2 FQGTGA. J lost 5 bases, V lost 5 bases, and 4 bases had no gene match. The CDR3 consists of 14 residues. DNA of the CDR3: TGTGCCAGCAGCCCGACAGGGGGCGTAGATACGCAGTATTTT. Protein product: CASSPTGGVDTQYF. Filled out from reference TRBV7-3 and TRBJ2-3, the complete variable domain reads GAGVSQTPSNKVTEKGKYVELRCDPISGHTALYWYRQSLGQGPEFLIYFQGTGAADDSGLPNDRFFAVRPEGSVSTLKIQRTERGDSAVYLCASSPTGGVDTQYFGPGTRLTVL.

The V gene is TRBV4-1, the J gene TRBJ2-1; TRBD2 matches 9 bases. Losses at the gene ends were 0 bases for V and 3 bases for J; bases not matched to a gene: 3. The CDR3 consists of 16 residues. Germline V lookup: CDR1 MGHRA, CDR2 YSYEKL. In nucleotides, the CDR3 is TGCGCCAGCAGCCAAGAGGTAGCGGGGGTCTACAATGAGCAGTTCTTC. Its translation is CASSQEVAGVYNEQFF.

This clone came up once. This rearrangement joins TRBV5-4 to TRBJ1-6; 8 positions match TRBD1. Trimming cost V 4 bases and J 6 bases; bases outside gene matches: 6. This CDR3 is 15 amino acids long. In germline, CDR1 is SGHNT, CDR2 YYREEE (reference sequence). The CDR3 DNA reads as TGTGCCAGCAGCCCGATGGACAGGGCTAATTCACCCCTCCACTTT. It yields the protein CASSPMDRANSPLHF.

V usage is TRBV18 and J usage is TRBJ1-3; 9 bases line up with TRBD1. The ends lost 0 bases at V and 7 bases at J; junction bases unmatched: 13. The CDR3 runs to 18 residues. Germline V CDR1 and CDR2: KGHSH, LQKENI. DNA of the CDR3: TGTGCCAGCTCACCACCATTCGTTACGGGACAGGGATTGAACACCATATATTTT. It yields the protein CASSPPFVTGQGLNTIYF.

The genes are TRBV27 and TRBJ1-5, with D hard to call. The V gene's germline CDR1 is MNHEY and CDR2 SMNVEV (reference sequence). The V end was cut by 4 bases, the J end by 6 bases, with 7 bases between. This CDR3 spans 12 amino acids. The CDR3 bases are TGTGCCAGCAGTTCCCGAGCTCAGCCCCAGCATTTT. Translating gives CASSSRAQPQHF.

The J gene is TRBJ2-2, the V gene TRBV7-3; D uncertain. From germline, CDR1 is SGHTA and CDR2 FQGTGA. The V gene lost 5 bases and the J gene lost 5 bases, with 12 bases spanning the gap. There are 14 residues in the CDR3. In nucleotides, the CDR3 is TGTGCCAGCAGCCCAAGTAGAGAGACCGGGGAGCTGTTTTTT. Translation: CASSPSRETGELFF. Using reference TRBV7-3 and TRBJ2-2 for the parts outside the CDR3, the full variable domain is GAGVSQTPSNKVTEKGKYVELRCDPISGHTALYWYRQSLGQGPEFLIYFQGTGAADDSGLPNDRFFAVRPEGSVSTLKIQRTERGDSAVYLCASSPSRETGELFFGEGSRLTVL.

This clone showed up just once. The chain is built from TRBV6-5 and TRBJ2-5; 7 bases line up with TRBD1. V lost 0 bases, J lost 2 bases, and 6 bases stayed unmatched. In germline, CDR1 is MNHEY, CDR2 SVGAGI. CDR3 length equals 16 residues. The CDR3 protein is CASSYSSGRGQETQYF. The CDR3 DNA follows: TGTGCCAGCAGTTACTCCTCAGGCAGGGGGCAAGAGACCCAGTACTTC.

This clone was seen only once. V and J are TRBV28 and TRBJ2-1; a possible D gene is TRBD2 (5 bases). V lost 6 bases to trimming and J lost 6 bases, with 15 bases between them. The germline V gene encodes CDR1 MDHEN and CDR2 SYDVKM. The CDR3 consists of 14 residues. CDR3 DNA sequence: TGTGCCAGCAGCTTACATGGACTCTCCAATGAGCAGTTCTTC. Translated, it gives CASSLHGLSNEQFF.

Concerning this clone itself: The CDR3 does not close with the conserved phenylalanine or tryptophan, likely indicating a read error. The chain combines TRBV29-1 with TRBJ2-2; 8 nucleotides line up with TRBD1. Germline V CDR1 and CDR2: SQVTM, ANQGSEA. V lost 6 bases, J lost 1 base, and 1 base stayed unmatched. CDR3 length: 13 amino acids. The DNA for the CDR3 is TGCAGCGTGGACAGGGTGAACACCGGGGAGCTGTTTGTT. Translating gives CSVDRVNTGELFV.

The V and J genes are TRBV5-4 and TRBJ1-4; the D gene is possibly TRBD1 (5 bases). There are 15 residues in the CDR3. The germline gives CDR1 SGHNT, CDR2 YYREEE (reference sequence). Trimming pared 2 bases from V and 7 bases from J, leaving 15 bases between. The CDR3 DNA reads TGTGCCAGCAGCTTATCCTCTGCAGGGCGTGAAAAACTGTTTTTT. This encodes CASSLSSAGREKLFF. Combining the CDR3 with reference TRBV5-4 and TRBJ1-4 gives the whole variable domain ETGVTQSPTHLIKTRGQQVTLRCSSQSGHNTVSWYQQALGQGPQFIFQYYREEENGRGNFPPRFSGLQFPNYSSELNVNALELDDSALYLCASSLSSAGREKLFFGSGTQLSVL.